This T cell receptor beta chain was sequenced in a study of T cells in Graves' hyperthyroidism and ophthalmopathy. Diagnosis relied on clinical symptoms, serum thyroxine and TRAb, thyroid ultrasound and orbital computed tomography. Germline V lookup: CDR1 SGHTS, CDR2 YDEGEE. V lost 1 base and J lost 1, with 17 bases in between. This CDR3 is 17 amino acids long. Amplification of TCR beta CDR3 regions was performed using RNA transcripts as template. Initially, a first-round RT-PCR of the TCR CDR3 employed the HTBI primer set. TCRdb recomputed calls from the multiplex PCR reads with MiXCR, one row per CDR3 protein. The sample has about half a million distinct CDR3 sequences; about 16% are singletons.

The chain is built from TRBV5-8 and TRBJ1-1; D may be TRBD1 (5 bases). The sequence came from a woman aged 25 to 39 with Graves' ophthalmopathy. The sample taken for sequencing was blood. CDR3 nucleotide sequence: TGTGCCAGCAGCTTGCTGGCGACACGGGACGCGAACACTGAAGCTTTCTTT. Translated: CASSLLATRDANTEAFF.